A single sample is the source of the 5 T cell receptor beta chains below, sequenced in a study of neurological immune-mediated disorders. In TCRdb, the 5' RACE reads were re-called with MiXCR into one record per CDR3 protein. The sample comprises 27,000 or so distinct CDR3 sequences, about 3.5% of which are singletons, and around 7.3% rests with the top ten. Sample: PBMCs. These receptors came from a woman between 25 and 40 years old with multiple sclerosis.

This clonotype was recorded at least ten times. Compared with germline, one end of the junction differs, possibly owing to a read error. This chain links TRBV5-8 with TRBJ1-5; a possible D gene is TRBD1 (5 bases). Per germline, CDR1 SGHTS and CDR2 YDEGEE. CDR3 length equals 17 residues. This CDR3 reads CASSFTQWGRSNQPQNF. CDR3 nucleotides: TGTGCCAGCAGCTTCACCCAATGGGGCCGAAGCAATCAGCCCCAGAATTTT.

This clonotype appeared many times. CDR3 DNA: TGCGCCAGCAGCCAATCCCTCCGCGGGTCAGAGACCCAGTACTTC. Its translation is CASSQSLRGSETQYF. The chain uses TRBV4-1 and TRBJ2-5, with D possibly TRBD2 on 5 matching bases. CDR3 size: 15 residues. In germline, CDR1 is MGHRA, CDR2 YSYEKL. V gave up 2 bases and J gave up 4 bases, with 14 bases separating them.

This clonotype was seen at least ten times. V gene TRBV24-1 combines with J gene TRBJ2-1, with D hard to call. The CDR3 length is 14 residues. V lost 3 bases, J lost 6 bases, and 11 bases lay in between. Germline assignment: CDR1 KGHDR and CDR2 SFDVKD. The CDR3 DNA follows: TGTGCCACCAGTGATAGCCTAGTAACCAATGAGCAGTTCTTC. It specifies CATSDSLVTNEQFF.

This clonotype has at least ten counts. The J gene is TRBJ2-1, the V gene TRBV4-2; 10 nucleotides align to TRBD2. V shed 3 bases and J 1 base; nucleotides not matched to a gene: 9. This CDR3 contains 18 residues. In germline, CDR1 is LGHNA, CDR2 YNFKEQ. CDR3 protein: CASSQASISGGSYNEQFF. Here the CDR3 DNA reads TGTGCCAGCAGCCAGGCTTCTATTAGCGGGGGGTCCTACAATGAGCAGTTCTTC.

The rearrangement joins TRBV18 to TRBJ2-7; the match to TRBD1 covers 7 bases. This CDR3 comprises 15 residues. V lost 2 bases, J lost 5 bases, and 9 bases stayed unmatched. Germline-derived CDR1 and CDR2 are KGHSH and LQKENI. CDR3 sequence reads: CASSPTETGTNEQYF. The CDR3, as DNA: TGTGCCAGCTCACCAACAGAGACAGGGACCAACGAGCAGTACTTC. Together with reference TRBV18 and TRBJ2-7, the CDR3 gives the full variable domain: NAGVMQNPRHLVRRRGQEARLRCSPMKGHSHVYWYRQLPEEGLKFMVYLQKENIIDESGMPKERFSAEFPKEGPSILRIQQVVRGDSAAYFCASSPTETGTNEQYFGPGTRLTVT.